This entry is about one T cell receptor (beta chain). Its antigen is undetermined. The CDR3 spans 14 residues. V shed 4 bases and J 7 bases; nucleotides not matched to a gene: 5. Germline V gives CDR1 SGHTS, CDR2 YDEGEE. This record belongs to a study of cytomegalovirus exposure and HLA in healthy donors. General study results and limits: When analyzed later, a missense DCLRE1C variant was found to be linked to TCR beta V- and J-gene trimming.

PCR involved 60 Vbeta and 13 Jbeta primers. TCRdb's table, derived via immunoSEQ multiplex PCR, lists solely in-frame clones and lacks some. Of more than 110,000 clones in the sample, around 80% were seen once. The receptor was derived from a male donor in good health and CMV-seronegative. The chain links TRBV5-8 to TRBJ1-6; 7 bases fit TRBD1. Input material: PBMCs. This chain's CDR3 is CASSPGTANSPLHF. As DNA, the CDR3 is TGTGCCAGCAGCCCCGGGACAGCCAATTCACCCCTCCACTTT.